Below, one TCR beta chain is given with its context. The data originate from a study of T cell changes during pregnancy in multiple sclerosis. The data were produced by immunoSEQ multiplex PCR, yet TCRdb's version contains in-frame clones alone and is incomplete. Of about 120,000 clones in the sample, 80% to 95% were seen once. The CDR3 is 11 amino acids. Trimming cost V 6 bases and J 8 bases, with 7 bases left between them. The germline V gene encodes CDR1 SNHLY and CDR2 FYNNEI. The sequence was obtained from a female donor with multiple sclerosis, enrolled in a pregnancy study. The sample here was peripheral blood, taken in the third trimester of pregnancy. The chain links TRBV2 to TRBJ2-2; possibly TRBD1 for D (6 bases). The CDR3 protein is CASRGTGELFF. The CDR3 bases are TGTGCCAGCAGAGGGACAGGGGAGCTGTTTTTT.